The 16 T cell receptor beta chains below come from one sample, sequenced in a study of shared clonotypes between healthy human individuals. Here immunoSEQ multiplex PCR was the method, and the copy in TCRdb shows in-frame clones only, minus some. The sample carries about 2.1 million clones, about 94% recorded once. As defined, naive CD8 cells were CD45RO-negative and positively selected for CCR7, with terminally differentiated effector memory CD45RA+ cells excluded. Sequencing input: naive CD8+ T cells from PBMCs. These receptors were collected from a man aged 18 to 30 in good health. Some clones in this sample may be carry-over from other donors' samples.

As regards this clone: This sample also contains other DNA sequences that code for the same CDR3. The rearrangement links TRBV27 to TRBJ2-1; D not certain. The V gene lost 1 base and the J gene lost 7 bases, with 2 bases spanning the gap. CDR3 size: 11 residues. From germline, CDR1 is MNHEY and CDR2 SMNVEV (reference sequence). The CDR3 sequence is CASSLFNEQFF. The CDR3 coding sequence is TGTGCCAGCAGTTTATTTAATGAGCAGTTCTTC.

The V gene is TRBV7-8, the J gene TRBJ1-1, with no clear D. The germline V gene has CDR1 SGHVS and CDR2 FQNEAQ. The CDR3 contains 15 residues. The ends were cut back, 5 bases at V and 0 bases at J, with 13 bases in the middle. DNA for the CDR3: TGTGCCAGCAGCGTAGGAAGGACGGTGAACACTGAAGCTTTCTTT. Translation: CASSVGRTVNTEAFF.

The CDR3 DNA sequence: TGTGCCAGCAGCCATCCCCGGGCAGGGGGCAGTGACGAGCAGTACTTC. This codes for CASSHPRAGGSDEQYF. The J gene is TRBJ2-7, the V gene TRBV6-6, with 8 bases aligning to TRBD1. The CDR3 runs to 16 residues. The trim removed 6 bases at V and 5 bases at J, leaving 15 bases unmatched. CDR1 and CDR2 (germline): MNHNY, SVGAGI (reference sequence).

CDR3 DNA: TGCGCCAGCAGCCAAGGGTACTCCAGCACAGATACGCAGTATTTT. This codes for CASSQGYSSTDTQYF. The rearrangement uses TRBV4-1 and TRBJ2-3; D is uncertain. This CDR3 has 15 amino acids. Trimming pared 1 base from V and 0 bases from J, leaving 8 bases between. CDR1 and CDR2 from the germline V gene are MGHRA and YSYEKL.

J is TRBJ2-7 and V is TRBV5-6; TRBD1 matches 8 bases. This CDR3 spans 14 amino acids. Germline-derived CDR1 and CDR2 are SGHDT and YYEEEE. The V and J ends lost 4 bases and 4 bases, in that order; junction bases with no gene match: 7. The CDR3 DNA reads TGTGCCAGCAGCGACAATAACAGGGGGTACGAGCAGTACTTC. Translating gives CASSDNNRGYEQYF.

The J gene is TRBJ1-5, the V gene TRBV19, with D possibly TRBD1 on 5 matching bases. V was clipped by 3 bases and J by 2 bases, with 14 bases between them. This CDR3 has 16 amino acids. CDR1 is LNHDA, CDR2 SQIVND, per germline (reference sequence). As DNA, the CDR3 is TGTGCCAGTAGTATTGTCCGGGACGGGGGCAATCAGCCCCAGCATTTT. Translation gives CASSIVRDGGNQPQHF.

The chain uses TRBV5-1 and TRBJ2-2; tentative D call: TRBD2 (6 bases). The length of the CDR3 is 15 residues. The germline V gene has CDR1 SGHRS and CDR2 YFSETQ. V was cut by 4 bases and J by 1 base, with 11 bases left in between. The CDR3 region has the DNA TGCGCCAGCAGCGGGCTAGCGAGGAACACCGGGGAGCTGTTTTTT. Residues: CASSGLARNTGELFF.

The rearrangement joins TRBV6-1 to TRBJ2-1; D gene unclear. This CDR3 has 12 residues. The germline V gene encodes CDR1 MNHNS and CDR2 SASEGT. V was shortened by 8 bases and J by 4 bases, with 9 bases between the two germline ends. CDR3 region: CASGPGYNEQFF. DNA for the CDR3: TGTGCCAGCGGACCTGGGTACAATGAGCAGTTCTTC.

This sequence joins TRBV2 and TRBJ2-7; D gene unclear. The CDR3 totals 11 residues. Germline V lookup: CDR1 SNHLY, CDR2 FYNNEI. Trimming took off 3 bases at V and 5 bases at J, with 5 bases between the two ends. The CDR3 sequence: CASSDLDEQYF. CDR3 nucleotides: TGTGCCAGCAGTGATCTCGACGAGCAGTACTTC.

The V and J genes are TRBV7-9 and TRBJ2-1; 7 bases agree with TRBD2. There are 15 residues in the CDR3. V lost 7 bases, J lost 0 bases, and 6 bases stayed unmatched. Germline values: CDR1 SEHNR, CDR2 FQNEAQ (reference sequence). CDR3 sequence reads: CASTPSGSSYNEQFF. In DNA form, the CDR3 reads TGTGCCAGCACCCCTAGCGGTAGCTCCTACAATGAGCAGTTCTTC.

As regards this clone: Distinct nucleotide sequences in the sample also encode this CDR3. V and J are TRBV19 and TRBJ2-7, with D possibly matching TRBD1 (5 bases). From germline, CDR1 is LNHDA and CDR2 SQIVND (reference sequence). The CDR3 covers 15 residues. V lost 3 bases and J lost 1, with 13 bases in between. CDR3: CASSIGRGRSYEQYF. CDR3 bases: TGTGCCAGTAGTATTGGAAGGGGTAGATCCTACGAGCAGTACTTC.

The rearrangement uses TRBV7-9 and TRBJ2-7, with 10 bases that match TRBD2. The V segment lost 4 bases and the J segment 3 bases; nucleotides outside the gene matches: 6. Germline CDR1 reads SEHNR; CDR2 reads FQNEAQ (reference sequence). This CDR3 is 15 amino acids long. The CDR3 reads CASSSILAGDYEQYF. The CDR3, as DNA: TGTGCCAGCAGCTCCATCCTAGCGGGAGACTACGAGCAGTACTTC.

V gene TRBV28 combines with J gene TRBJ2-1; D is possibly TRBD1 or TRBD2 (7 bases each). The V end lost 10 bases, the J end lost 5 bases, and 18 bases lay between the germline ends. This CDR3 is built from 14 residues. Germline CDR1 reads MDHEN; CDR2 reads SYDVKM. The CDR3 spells CATQGGVRNNEQFF. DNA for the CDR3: TGTGCCACCCAGGGGGGGGTGCGGAACAATGAGCAGTTCTTC.

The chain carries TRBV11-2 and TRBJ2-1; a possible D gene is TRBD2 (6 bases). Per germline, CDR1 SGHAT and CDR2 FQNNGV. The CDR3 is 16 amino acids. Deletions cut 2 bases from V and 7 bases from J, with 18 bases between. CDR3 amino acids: CASSLWDPRGFNEQFF. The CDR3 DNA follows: TGTGCCAGCAGCTTATGGGACCCGCGGGGTTTTAATGAGCAGTTCTTC.

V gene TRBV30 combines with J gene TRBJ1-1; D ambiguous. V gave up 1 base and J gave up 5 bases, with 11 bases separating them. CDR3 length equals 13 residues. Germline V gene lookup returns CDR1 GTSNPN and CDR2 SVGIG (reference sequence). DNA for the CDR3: TGTGCCTGGAGTGGGCCGCCGAGTACTGAAGCTTTCTTT. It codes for CAWSGPPSTEAFF.

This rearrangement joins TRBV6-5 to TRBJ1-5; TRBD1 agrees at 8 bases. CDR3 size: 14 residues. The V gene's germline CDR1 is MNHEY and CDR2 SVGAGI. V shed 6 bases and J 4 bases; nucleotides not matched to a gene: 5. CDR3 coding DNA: TGTGCCAGCAGACCTAGACAGGGGAATCAGCCCCAGCATTTT. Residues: CASRPRQGNQPQHF.